This T cell receptor beta chain was sequenced in a study of Ad26.COV2.S vaccination and SARS-CoV-2 variants. As for the study in general: Donor participated within the Ad26.COV2.S arm of the COV1001 trial.

Points on this clone: What it recognizes is unknown.

Clones were sequenced by immunoSEQ multiplex PCR, and TCRdb holds only the in-frame ones, with some missing. Among about 500,000 clones listed, around 89% were seen once. V was pared by 5 bases and J by 7 bases, with 18 bases between. This CDR3 comprises 14 residues. Germline values: CDR1 SGHRS, CDR2 YFSETQ. Study outcomes and limitations: Responses of spike-specific T cells (both CD8+ and CD4+) reportedly showed substantial breadth after vaccination.

Treatment of the sample: 15 to 20 received Ad26.COV2.S at low or high dose, single or two shots; several received placebo; per-sample allocation not given. Vaccine and placebo recipients were sampled on day 63 after the first injection. The sequencing here drew on peripheral blood, taken in a trial of Ad26.COV2.S vaccine versus placebo. This TCR was recovered from a person between 18 and 59 years old who received the Ad26.COV2.S COVID-19 vaccine or a placebo. This rearrangement joins TRBV5-1 to TRBJ1-2, with D unresolved. The CDR3 here is CASRAEGWVLGYTF. In DNA form, the CDR3 reads TGCGCCAGCAGGGCGGAGGGTTGGGTTCTTGGCTACACCTTC.